The 29 T cell receptor beta chains below all came from one sample that was sequenced in a study of T-cell reconstitution after alpha-beta-depleted transplantation in children. A TCRbeta library incorporating unique molecular identifiers was prepared. TCRdb reprocessed the PCR reads with MiXCR, giving one entry per CDR3 protein. The table shows around 490,000 distinct CDR3 sequences, with about 10% occurring only once. The material sequenced was PBMCs, mostly from graft donor cells, taken 180 days after TCRalphabeta/CD19-depleted stem cell transplant. The origin of the receptors is a female patient between 2 and 10 years old who had a stem cell transplant for aplastic anemia, so the T cells may come from the graft donor.

In the case of this clonotype: Germline and junction disagree at one end, which may indicate a read error. The gene calls are TRBV28 and TRBJ2-7; D may be TRBD1 (5 bases). The CDR3 contains 13 residues. The germline V gene has CDR1 MDHEN and CDR2 SYDVKM. The CDR3 DNA reads TGTGCCAGCAGTTTGGGGCTCTCCTACGAGCATTACTTC. Translation gives CASSLGLSYEHYF.

The gene calls are TRBV6-1 and TRBJ2-7; 11 bases are shared with TRBD1. The CDR3 has 15 residues. Germline CDR1 and CDR2: MNHNS and SASEGT. The V segment lost 5 bases and the J segment 5 bases; nucleotides outside the gene matches: 8. CDR3: CASSPMDRGRNEQYF. DNA of the CDR3: TGTGCCAGCAGTCCAATGGACAGGGGGCGGAACGAGCAGTACTTC.

This chain connects TRBV10-3 to TRBJ1-1, with no clear D. Germline V gene sequence: CDR1 ENHRY, CDR2 SYGVKD. The V end was cut by 8 bases, the J end by 4 bases, with 14 bases between. CDR3 length: 13 residues. CDR3 bases: TGTGCCATCGGAAGCGAGGGCGGCACTGAAGCTTTCTTT. Its protein product is CAIGSEGGTEAFF.

The gene calls are TRBV2 and TRBJ2-7; the D is unclear. Trimming removed 6 bases at V and 4 bases at J, with 7 bases between. Germline loops: CDR1 SNHLY, CDR2 FYNNEI. This CDR3 spans 11 amino acids. CDR3 amino acids: CASRRWYEQYF. CDR3 in DNA: TGTGCCAGCAGGAGGTGGTACGAGCAGTACTTC. Full variable domain (outside the CDR3, taken from reference TRBV2 and TRBJ2-7): EPEVTQTPSHQVTQMGQEVILRCVPISNHLYFYWYRQILGQKVEFLVSFYNNEISEKSEIFDDQFSVERPDGSNFTLKIRSTKLEDSAMYFCASRRWYEQYFGPGTRLTVT.

This clonotype was seen ten or more times. This chain joins TRBV29-1 and TRBJ2-3; 8 nucleotides align to TRBD2. The CDR3 totals 14 residues. Germline trimming cut 3 bases from V and 5 bases from J; bases unmatched to any gene: 7. Germline CDR1 is SQVTM and CDR2 is ANQGSEA. The CDR3 loop reads CSVDFSGMVDTQYF. DNA for the CDR3: TGCAGCGTTGATTTTAGCGGGATGGTAGATACGCAGTATTTT.

This clonotype was counted between two and nine times. The CDR3 spells CASSLQAGGLAKNIQYF. The DNA for the CDR3 is TGTGCCAGCAGCTTACAGGCGGGAGGGCTAGCCAAAAACATTCAGTACTTC. The chain is built from TRBV7-2 and TRBJ2-4; 9 positions match TRBD2. The CDR3 contains 17 residues. Germline CDR1 reads SGHTA; CDR2 reads FQGNSA. Losses at the gene ends were 2 bases for V and 0 bases for J; bases not matched to a gene: 5.

This clonotype showed up many times. The rearrangement links TRBV15 to TRBJ1-4; 10 positions agree with TRBD1. The CDR3 has 15 amino acids. The V segment lost 5 bases and the J segment 5 bases; nucleotides outside the gene matches: 5. Germline V CDR1 and CDR2: LNHNV, YYDKDF (reference sequence). This CDR3 is CATSPGQGGNEKLFF. Here the CDR3 DNA reads TGTGCCACCAGCCCAGGACAGGGGGGAAATGAAAAACTGTTTTTT.

Ten or more counts support this clonotype. V is TRBV15 and J is TRBJ2-5; weak D call: TRBD1 (6 bases). Germline V gene data show CDR1 as LNHNV and CDR2 as YYDKDF (reference sequence). The V and J ends lost 7 bases and 4 bases respectively, with 19 bases between them. CDR3 length: 15 amino acids. CDR3 in amino acids: CATTQRQGKAETQYF. For the CDR3, the DNA is TGTGCCACCACACAAAGGCAGGGGAAAGCAGAGACCCAGTACTTC.

The J gene is TRBJ2-5, the V gene TRBV20-1, with TRBD2 matching 7 bases. Per germline, CDR1 DFQATT and CDR2 SNEGSKA (reference sequence). The CDR3 extends over 15 amino acids. Unmatched junction bases numbered 7, after V lost 3 bases and J lost 0 bases. The CDR3 DNA sequence: TGCAGTGCTAGTCAGCTAGCGGTGTACCAAGAGACCCAGTACTTC. Amino acids: CSASQLAVYQETQYF.

A few counts support this clonotype. The chain recombines TRBV6-2 or TRBV6-3 with TRBJ2-5; D gene uncertain. The germline CDR1 and CDR2 sequences are MNHEY and SVGEGT. V shed 0 bases and J shed 3 bases, with 8 bases lying between them. There are 14 residues in the CDR3. CDR3 in DNA: TGTGCCAGCAGTTACTCGTCGCAGAAAGAGACCCAGTACTTC. Encoded protein: CASSYSSQKETQYF.

The chain recombines TRBV28 with TRBJ2-2; the D is unclear. V was pared by 5 bases and J by 2 bases, with 12 bases between. The germline V gene encodes CDR1 MDHEN and CDR2 SYDVKM. CDR3 length equals 15 residues. The CDR3 DNA is TGTGCCAGCAGTCGTAGCCAGTACAACACCGGGGAGCTGTTTTTT. This sequence encodes CASSRSQYNTGELFF.

This clonotype was observed at least ten times. CDR3 in amino acids: CASSFGGPTDTQYF. CDR3 DNA sequence: TGTGCCAGCAGTTTTGGAGGGCCCACAGATACGCAGTATTTT. V gene TRBV28 combines with J gene TRBJ2-3; possibly TRBD2 for D (6 bases). Trimming pared 3 bases from V and 2 bases from J, leaving 9 bases between. The CDR3 covers 14 residues. Germline V CDR1 and CDR2: MDHEN, SYDVKM.

This clonotype was counted between two and nine times. The gene calls are TRBV15 and TRBJ2-7; TRBD2 matches 7 bases. CDR1 and CDR2 from the germline V gene are LNHNV and YYDKDF (reference sequence). Trimming cost V 3 bases and J 7 bases; bases outside gene matches: 15. The CDR3 length is 16 residues. Here the CDR3 DNA reads TGTGCCACCAGCAGGTGGGGCGGGAGACGGTTGGAGGAGCAGTACGTC. Translated: CATSRWGGRRLEEQYV.

V and J are TRBV9 and TRBJ2-7; 10 bases fit TRBD2. Trimming cost V 4 bases and J 6 bases; bases outside gene matches: 4. The CDR3 loop spans 13 amino acids. Germline V CDR1 and CDR2: SGDLS, YYNGEE. As DNA, the CDR3 is TGTGCCAGCAGCCTTAGCGGGAGGAGCGAGCAGTACTTC. This gives the protein CASSLSGRSEQYF.

There are a few counts of this clonotype. The chain carries TRBV7-2 and TRBJ1-3; D ambiguous. Looked up from germline, CDR1 is SGHTA and CDR2 is FQGNSA. The CDR3 runs 17 residues. V lost 0 bases, J lost 0 bases, and 12 bases lay in between. CDR3 in DNA: TGTGCCAGCAGCTTAGCGTCAGTTCTGGGCTCTGGAAACACCATATATTTT. As protein: CASSLASVLGSGNTIYF.

This chain uses TRBV10-3 with TRBJ2-4; 7 bases line up with TRBD2. Germline trimming cut 0 bases from V and 6 bases from J; bases unmatched to any gene: 11. Germline V gene sequence: CDR1 ENHRY, CDR2 SYGVKD. The CDR3 spans 17 residues. CDR3 amino acids: CAISESGGLGGRNIQYF. CDR3 coding DNA: TGTGCCATCAGTGAGTCGGGGGGACTTGGCGGGAGAAACATTCAGTACTTC.

This clonotype has only a few counts. The J gene is TRBJ2-7, the V gene TRBV3-1; D could derive from TRBD1 or TRBD2 (5 bases each). This CDR3 spans 16 amino acids. The germline CDR1 and CDR2 sequences are LGHDT and YNNKEL (reference sequence). V was pared by 2 bases and J by 2 bases, with 16 bases between. The CDR3 sequence: CASSQWSGLATYEQYV. The CDR3 DNA reads as TGTGCCAGCAGCCAATGGTCAGGGCTAGCCACCTACGAGCAGTACGTC.

In this sample, this clonotype turned up many times. The chain links TRBV24-1 to TRBJ2-1; tentative D call: TRBD2 (6 bases). Trimming left V 4 bases short and J 8 bases short, with 20 bases between. The CDR3 runs to 16 residues. Germline-derived CDR1 and CDR2 are KGHDR and SFDVKD. CDR3 residues: CATSDPTRRGDDEQFF. The DNA of the CDR3 is TGTGCCACCAGTGACCCGACTAGACGAGGGGACGATGAGCAGTTCTTC.

The chain recombines TRBV12-3 or TRBV12-4 with TRBJ2-7, with 8 bases matching TRBD1. J was trimmed by 3 bases and V by 5 bases; bases with no gene match: 6. This CDR3 is built from 14 residues. CDR3 sequence: CASSPGQDHYEQYF. CDR3 nucleotide sequence: TGTGCCAGCAGTCCGGGACAGGATCACTACGAGCAGTACTTC.

There are many counts of this clonotype. The gene calls are TRBV27 and TRBJ2-5; D tentatively reads TRBD1 or TRBD2 (5 bases each). Germline CDR1 is MNHEY and CDR2 is SMNVEV (reference sequence). The CDR3 spans 14 residues. Trimming stripped 5 bases from V and 1 base from J, with 11 bases between. The CDR3 region has the DNA TGTGCCAGCAGTGCCCGGGGCAGCCAAGAGACCCAGTACTTC. Translation: CASSARGSQETQYF.

The chain links TRBV20-1 to TRBJ1-2, with TRBD1 matching over 7 bases. This CDR3 region has 15 residues. With V trimmed by 0 bases and J by 3 bases, 7 bases remained unmatched. Per germline, CDR1 DFQATT and CDR2 SNEGSKA (reference sequence). The chain's CDR3 is CSARDRGGGYYGYTF. The CDR3 DNA follows: TGCAGTGCTAGAGATAGAGGAGGGGGCTACTATGGCTACACCTTC.

In this sample, this clonotype turned up a few times. The J gene is TRBJ2-5, the V gene TRBV7-9; 10 bases match TRBD2. V trimming: 0 bases; J trimming: 5 bases; junction bases outside the gene matches: 9. CDR1 and CDR2 from the germline V gene are SEHNR and FQNEAQ (reference sequence). This CDR3 comprises 17 residues. CDR3 nucleotide sequence: TGTGCCAGCAGCTTAGCGGAAAGGACTAGCGGTTCGGAGACCCAGTACTTC. Its protein is CASSLAERTSGSETQYF.

V is TRBV19 and J is TRBJ2-3; D is unresolved. Looked up from germline, CDR1 is LNHDA and CDR2 is SQIVND (reference sequence). V was trimmed by 1 base and J by 3 bases, leaving 8 bases between them. The CDR3 contains 14 residues. CDR3 sequence: CASSIGGYTDTQYF. DNA of the CDR3: TGTGCCAGTAGTATAGGAGGCTATACAGATACGCAGTATTTT.

This clonotype appeared a few times. J is TRBJ2-4 and V is TRBV30; a possible D gene is TRBD1 (6 bases). With 8 bases removed from V and 7 bases from J, the gap between germline ends came to 21 bases. CDR1 GTSNPN and CDR2 SVGIG come from the germline V gene (reference sequence). The CDR3 contains 14 residues. The CDR3 region has the DNA TGTGCCGGAACCTCTGGGGGCGGTTCGAACATTCAGTACTTC. Translated, it gives CAGTSGGGSNIQYF.

The chain uses TRBV27 and TRBJ2-7; possible D gene TRBD1, 6 bases. Germline V lookup: CDR1 MNHEY, CDR2 SMNVEV (reference sequence). Trimming removed 8 bases from V and 0 bases from J, with 14 bases in between. CDR3 length equals 14 residues. CDR3 loop: CASGIDRSSYEQYF. For the CDR3, the DNA is TGTGCCAGCGGCATCGACAGGAGCTCCTACGAGCAGTACTTC.

This clonotype was observed a few times. The chain is built from TRBV5-1 and TRBJ2-7, with D maybe TRBD1 (6 bases). The germline gives CDR1 SGHRS, CDR2 YFSETQ. There are 14 residues in the CDR3. The V and J ends lost 4 bases and 2 bases respectively, with 13 bases between them. The DNA of the CDR3 is TGCGCCAGCAGCGGGGGCGCGGGTCCCTACGAGCAGTACTTC. This codes for CASSGGAGPYEQYF.

This clonotype came up many times. V gene TRBV20-1 combines with J gene TRBJ2-1, with unresolved D. The V end was cut by 3 bases, the J end by 10 bases, with 10 bases between. Per germline, CDR1 DFQATT and CDR2 SNEGSKA (reference sequence). The CDR3 runs 11 residues. CDR3 in amino acids: CSASGSLEQFF. CDR3 coding DNA: TGCAGTGCTAGCGGCAGCCTAGAGCAGTTCTTC.

The chain has TRBV20-1 and TRBJ2-2, with D possibly matching TRBD2 (7 bases). V lost 6 bases and J 4 bases, leaving 15 bases between the germline ends. This CDR3 is built from 14 residues. Germline values: CDR1 DFQATT, CDR2 SNEGSKA (reference sequence). In DNA form, the CDR3 reads TGCAGTGCGATGGGGGGCGGGAGCACCGGGGAGCTGTTTTTT. It yields the protein CSAMGGGSTGELFF.

The chain joins TRBV4-3 to TRBJ2-5, with D hard to call. The germline CDR1 and CDR2 sequences are LGHNA and YSLEER. CDR3 size: 16 residues. Trimming removed 4 bases at V and 2 bases at J, with 17 bases between. The CDR3 nucleotides are TGCGCCAGCAGCCCGCACAAGAATCTTATTCAAGAGACCCAGTACTTC. Its protein product is CASSPHKNLIQETQYF.